A single sample is the source of the 9 T cell receptor beta chains below, sequenced in a study of CD8+CD57+ T cells in acquired aplastic anemia. The patients chosen for sequencing had shown expansion of CD8+CD57+ cells (detected by flow cytometry). The template for TCR beta VDJ and CDR3 sequence profiling was genomic DNA. TCRdb analysed the reads with MiXCR anew, one entry per CDR3 protein. The sample shows approximately 260,000 distinct CDR3 sequences, roughly 82% of them seen only once. The sample comprised sorted CD4+, CD8+, or CD8+CD57+ T cells (not recorded which) from PBMCs. The receptors stem from a human donor with aplastic anemia.

This chain connects TRBV24-1 to TRBJ1-2; D is ambiguous. This CDR3 is built from 14 residues. The V gene lost 11 bases and the J gene lost 4 bases, with 19 bases spanning the gap. From germline, CDR1 is KGHDR and CDR2 SFDVKD. CDR3: CASRHKRVTYGYTF. Written as DNA, the CDR3 is TGTGCCAGCAGGCACAAAAGGGTCACCTATGGCTACACCTTC.

Note on this clonotype: No conserved phenylalanine or tryptophan ends this CDR3, so it is likely a read error. The limits of the CDR3 on the DNA are not certain, so only TCRdb's listed CDR3 is given. The V and J genes are TRBV7-2 and TRBJ1-5. Germline CDR1 SGHTA, CDR2 FQGNSA. The CDR3 is 13 amino acids long, termini counted. The CDR3 is CASSLTGGSGDTQ.

The V gene is TRBV7-8, the J gene TRBJ2-7; D may be TRBD1 (6 bases). V lost 0 bases to trimming and J lost 2 bases, with 11 bases between them. This CDR3 is built from 15 residues. Germline V gene lookup returns CDR1 SGHVS and CDR2 FQNEAQ. CDR3 nucleotides: TGTGCCAGCAGCTTAGCGTTGACAGGCCCCTACGAGCAGTACTTC. Translation gives CASSLALTGPYEQYF.

The chain carries TRBV10-3 and TRBJ1-2, with TRBD1 identical over 7 bases. J was trimmed by 4 bases and V by 8 bases; bases with no gene match: 1. CDR3 length: 11 residues. Per the germline V gene, CDR1 is ENHRY and CDR2 is SYGVKD. CDR3 loop: CAIRDSYGYTF. As DNA, the CDR3 is TGTGCCATCCGGGACAGCTATGGCTACACCTTC.

This chain uses TRBV19 with TRBJ2-3, with TRBD2 matching over 12 bases. After removal of 1 base from V and 5 bases from J, the junction contained 4 bases not matched to a gene. This CDR3 has 16 residues. Germline CDR1 is LNHDA and CDR2 is SQIVND (reference sequence). This CDR3 reads CASSIASGRVGDTQYF. The CDR3 DNA reads TGTGCCAGTAGTATAGCTAGCGGGAGGGTAGGAGATACGCAGTATTTT.

At least ten counts were recorded for this clonotype. This chain links TRBV6-1 with TRBJ1-5; no reliable D call. CDR1 and CDR2 from the germline V gene are MNHNS and SASEGT. There are 14 residues in the CDR3. Trimming stripped 1 base from V and 2 bases from J, with 6 bases between. The CDR3 nucleotides are TGTGCCAGCAGTGAAGGGAGAGGCAATCAGCCCCAGCATTTT. Its translation is CASSEGRGNQPQHF.

About this clonotype: An end of the junction does not agree with germline; a read error may underlie this. The gene calls are TRBV12-3 or TRBV12-4 and TRBJ2-3; D remains unclear. The CDR3 loop spans 14 amino acids. CDR3 DNA sequence: TGTGCCAGCAGCAAAGTCGGGCCCCAGCATATTGGTGATTTT. It is translated as CASSKVGPQHIGDF.

Comments on this clonotype: This is likely a read error, given that the CDR3 carries no conserved phenylalanine or tryptophan at its end. The limits of the CDR3 on the DNA are not certain, so only TCRdb's listed CDR3 is given. This CDR3 reads CASSLAGDGHAQCFSS. The gene calls are TRBV7-8 and TRBJ1-2. From germline, CDR1 is SGHVS and CDR2 FQNEAQ. The CDR3 region is 16 residues in length, termini included.

With regard to this clonotype: One junction end does not reproduce the germline sequence, and a read error may be involved. The V call is TRBV7-9, the J call TRBJ2-3; weak D call: TRBD2 (6 bases). Per the germline V gene, CDR1 is SEHNR and CDR2 is FQNEAQ (reference sequence). The CDR3 runs to 14 residues. CDR3 nucleotide sequence: TGTGCCAGCAGCTTTGCGGGAAGTGGGGGGACGCATGATTTT. Amino acid sequence: CASSFAGSGGTHDF.